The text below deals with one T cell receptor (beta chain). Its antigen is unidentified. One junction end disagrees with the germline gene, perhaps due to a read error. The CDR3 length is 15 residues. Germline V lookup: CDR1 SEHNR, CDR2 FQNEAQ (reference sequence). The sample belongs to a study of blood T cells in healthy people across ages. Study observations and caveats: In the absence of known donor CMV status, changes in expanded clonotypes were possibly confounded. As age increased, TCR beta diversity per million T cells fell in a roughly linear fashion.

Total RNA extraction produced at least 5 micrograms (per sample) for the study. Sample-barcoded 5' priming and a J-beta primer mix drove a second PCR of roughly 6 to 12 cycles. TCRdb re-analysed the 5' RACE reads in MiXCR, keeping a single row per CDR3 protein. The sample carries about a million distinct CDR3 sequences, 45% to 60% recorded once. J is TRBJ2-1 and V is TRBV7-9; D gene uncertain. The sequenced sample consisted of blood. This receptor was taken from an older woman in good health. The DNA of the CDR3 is TGTGTCAGCAGCTTTCCCTCGAAGGACTACAATGAGCAGTTCTTC. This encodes CVSSFPSKDYNEQFF.